This TCR beta chain was recorded in a study of graft-versus-host responses after intestinal transplantation. Study details: Induction using anti-thymocyte globulin, followed by tacrolimus and steroids for about three years, was given to all recipients. Study-wide findings and caveats: Association was observed between peak circulating GvH clone levels and early post-transplant HvG declines.

A word on this clone: As yet, its antigen is unknown.

The CDR3 has 15 amino acids. Germline CDR1 and CDR2: SGHKS and YYEKEE (reference sequence). Losses at the gene ends were 0 bases for V and 7 bases for J; bases not matched to a gene: 7. Here immunoSEQ multiplex PCR was the method, and the copy in TCRdb shows in-frame clones only, minus some. The repertoire includes about 70,000 clones, about 90% of them detected once, and less than 5% sits in the top ten. The TCR comes from a human donor who was the organ donor for an intestinal transplant. The chain links TRBV5-5 to TRBJ1-5; 7 nucleotides agree with TRBD1. Sample: unstimulated CD8+ T cells sorted from spleen or lymph node cells, taken before transplant. The CDR3 spells CASSLEGGAGQPQHF. CDR3 nucleotide sequence: TGTGCCAGCAGCTTGGAAGGGGGCGCGGGGCAGCCCCAGCATTTT.